This TCR beta chain was captured in a study of T cells expressing NK-cell markers. Study context: Seven HCMV-seropositive donors and one seronegative donor made up the eight sequenced donors.

CDR1 is MNHEY and CDR2 is SMNVEV in the germline V gene (reference sequence). The CDR3 is made up of 18 amino acids. With the 5' RACE reads reprocessed, TCRdb shows one record per CDR3 protein and no DNA. The listing contains around 550,000 distinct CDR3 sequences. This clonotype originated in a man between 18 and 35 years old in good health. The sequenced material came from blood T cells: a sorted CD56 or NKG2C T cell subset, CD4+ or CD8+ T cells, or bulk PBMC T cells (not recorded which). The genes are TRBV27 and TRBJ2-1; the D call of TRBD2 rests on TCRdb alone, since no DNA is present to check it. The CDR3 here is CASSPGLAVTSSYNEQFF.